This is a list of T cell receptor beta chains from one sample in a study of shared clonotypes between healthy human individuals. TCRdb keeps only in-frame clones here, not all; method: immunoSEQ multiplex PCR. The sample holds approximately 2.4 million clones, approximately 94% seen once. Material: naive CD4+ T cells sorted from blood. These receptors originate from a man aged 18-30 years in good health. The CDR3 runs from the conserved cysteine through the conserved F or W. The order of the fields is clone size, V gene, J gene, D gene, CDR3 DNA, CDR3 protein. The D gene is left open where the match is weak. Clone size is shown for a subset of rows, as once, few, many or a class of expanded clone.

abundance: .; v_gene: TRBV28; j_gene: TRBJ1-1; d_gene: .; CDR3nt: TGTGCCAGCAGACCCGGGGTTGGGTACACTGAAGCTTTCTTT; CDR3aa: CASRPGVGYTEAFF
abundance: .; v_gene: TRBV30; j_gene: TRBJ2-4; d_gene: .; CDR3nt: TGTGCCTGGAGTTTCGGAAACATTCAGTACTTC; CDR3aa: CAWSFGNIQYF
abundance: .; v_gene: TRBV30; j_gene: TRBJ1-1; d_gene: .; CDR3nt: TGTGCCTGGGGACCCGATTTGGCTGAAGCTTTCTTT; CDR3aa: CAWGPDLAEAFF
abundance: .; v_gene: TRBV4-1; j_gene: TRBJ2-5; d_gene: .; CDR3nt: TGCGCCAGCAGCCAAGATGTAGGAGGACTAGAGACCCAGTACTTC; CDR3aa: CASSQDVGGLETQYF
abundance: .; v_gene: TRBV5-6; j_gene: TRBJ1-1; d_gene: .; CDR3nt: TGTGCCAGCAGCTCCACGAACACTGAAGCTTTCTTT; CDR3aa: CASSSTNTEAFF
abundance: .; v_gene: TRBV7-7; j_gene: TRBJ2-5; d_gene: TRBD1; CDR3nt: TGTGCTAGCAGCTTAGGGGGGACAGGGGAAGAGACCCAGTACTTC; CDR3aa: CASSLGGTGEETQYF
abundance: .; v_gene: TRBV30; j_gene: TRBJ1-3; d_gene: .; CDR3nt: TGTGCCTGGAGTGTACCACGGGGGCCGCCGATGAGGAACACCATATATTTT; CDR3aa: CAWSVPRGPPMRNTIYF
abundance: .; v_gene: TRBV7-3; j_gene: TRBJ2-3; d_gene: TRBD2; CDR3nt: TGTGCCAGCAGCGAATCACTAGCGGGGGGCACAGATACGCAGTATTTT; CDR3aa: CASSESLAGGTDTQYF
abundance: .; v_gene: TRBV2; j_gene: TRBJ1-3; d_gene: TRBD1; CDR3nt: TGTGCCAGCAGTCAGCAGGGGGCGCCTGGAAACACCATATATTTT; CDR3aa: CASSQQGAPGNTIYF
abundance: .; v_gene: TRBV4-1; j_gene: TRBJ2-7; d_gene: .; CDR3nt: TGCGCCAGCAGCCCCTGGGGCCATCCGACCTACGAGCAGTACTTC; CDR3aa: CASSPWGHPTYEQYF
abundance: .; v_gene: TRBV5-6; j_gene: TRBJ2-6; d_gene: TRBD1; CDR3nt: TGTGCCAGCAGCTCCAAAGGGACAGGGGTCTCTGGGGCCAACGTCCTGACTTTC; CDR3aa: CASSSKGTGVSGANVLTF
abundance: .; v_gene: TRBV10-3; j_gene: TRBJ2-7; d_gene: TRBD2; CDR3nt: TGTGCCATCAGTGGGCTAGCGGGAGGGTACTACGAGCAGTACTTC; CDR3aa: CAISGLAGGYYEQYF
abundance: .; v_gene: TRBV5-1; j_gene: TRBJ1-5; d_gene: .; CDR3nt: TGCGCCAGCAGCTTGGTCTTGGGTCAGCCCCAGCATTTT; CDR3aa: CASSLVLGQPQHF
abundance: .; v_gene: TRBV5-1; j_gene: TRBJ2-1; d_gene: TRBD2; CDR3nt: TGCGCCAGCAGCTTGGGGTCTAGCGGGTCCGGACCCTACAATGAGCAGTTCTTC; CDR3aa: CASSLGSSGSGPYNEQFF
abundance: .; v_gene: TRBV19; j_gene: TRBJ2-7; d_gene: TRBD2; CDR3nt: TGTGCCAGCTCAAGACTAGCGGGGAACGACTACGAGCAGTACTTC; CDR3aa: CASSRLAGNDYEQYF
abundance: few; v_gene: TRBV7-2; j_gene: TRBJ1-2; d_gene: .; CDR3nt: TGTGCCAGCAGCTTAGATTATGGCTACACCTTC; CDR3aa: CASSLDYGYTF
abundance: .; v_gene: TRBV5-1; j_gene: TRBJ2-1; d_gene: TRBD2; CDR3nt: TGCGCCAGCAGCTCGGGACTAGCGGGAGGACCCTCCTACAATGAGCAGTTCTTC; CDR3aa: CASSSGLAGGPSYNEQFF